This T cell receptor (beta chain) came from a study of blood T cell repertoires in COVID-19. The table came from immunoSEQ multiplex PCR; TCRdb's copy has only in-frame clones and leaves some out. The sample has under 350,000 clones; roughly 85% are singletons. This CDR3 has 15 amino acids. Trimming took off 3 bases at V and 0 bases at J, with 9 bases between the two ends. Germline V CDR1 and CDR2: SNHLY, FYNNEI. The study assigned cohorts using participant-reported clinical history. The rearrangement links TRBV2 to TRBJ1-5; tentative D call: TRBD1 (6 bases). Material: PBMCs or T cells enriched from blood (not recorded which). This TCR was sampled from a middle-aged woman with acute COVID-19. The CDR3 DNA reads as TGTGCCAGCAGTGAGGGGACAAATAGCAATCAGCCCCAGCATTTT. Translation gives CASSEGTNSNQPQHF.